These T cell receptor beta chains were read from a single sample in a study of blood T cells in healthy people across ages. Via MiXCR, TCRdb re-called the 5' RACE reads, giving one row per CDR3 protein. The table has 1.5 million to 2 million distinct CDR3 sequences, roughly 50% seen once. Sample: blood. The receptor source for this set is a middle-aged woman in good health. The CDR3 runs from the conserved cysteine through the conserved F or W. D genes are given only for firm matches. Only part of the rows carry a size: once, few, many, or a class if the clone is expanded.

CSAKDRDRSYEQYF	TGCAGTGCTAAAGACCGGGACAGGAGCTACGAGCAGTACTTC	TRBV20-1	TRBJ2-7	few	TRBD1
CASNKDRGLTQYF	TGTGCCAGCAACAAGGACAGGGGGCTGACCCAGTACTTC	TRBV6-2/TRBV6-3	TRBJ2-5	few	TRBD1
CASFSTGPDSPLHF	TGTGCCAGCTTTTCGACAGGGCCTGATTCACCCCTCCACTTT	TRBV28	TRBJ1-6	once	TRBD1
CASSLSGAGNIQYF	TGTGCCAGCAGCTTAAGTGGAGCGGGGAACATTCAGTACTTC	TRBV11-3	TRBJ2-4	few	TRBD2
CASSWETGYYEQYF	TGTGCCAGCAGTTGGGAAACGGGGTACTACGAGCAGTACTTC	TRBV11-1	TRBJ2-7	NA	NA
CATSGPSGNQPQHF	TGTGCCACCAGTGGTCCTTCGGGCAATCAGCCCCAGCATTTT	TRBV15	TRBJ1-5	NA	NA
CASSLRVAGRQETQYF	TGTGCCAGCAGCTTAAGGGTGGCAGGGAGGCAAGAGACCCAGTACTTC	TRBV7-9	TRBJ2-5	NA	NA
CASRLEGRETQYF	TGTGCCAGCAGGCTGGAGGGGCGGGAGACCCAGTACTTC	TRBV2	TRBJ2-5	NA	NA
CAISESGRYNEQYF	TGTGCCATCAGTGAGTCTGGCCGCTACAATGAGCAGTACTTC	TRBV10-3	TRBJ2-7	NA	NA
CSASRLAHEQYF	TGCAGTGCGAGTCGACTCGCCCATGAGCAGTACTTC	TRBV20-1	TRBJ2-5	NA	NA